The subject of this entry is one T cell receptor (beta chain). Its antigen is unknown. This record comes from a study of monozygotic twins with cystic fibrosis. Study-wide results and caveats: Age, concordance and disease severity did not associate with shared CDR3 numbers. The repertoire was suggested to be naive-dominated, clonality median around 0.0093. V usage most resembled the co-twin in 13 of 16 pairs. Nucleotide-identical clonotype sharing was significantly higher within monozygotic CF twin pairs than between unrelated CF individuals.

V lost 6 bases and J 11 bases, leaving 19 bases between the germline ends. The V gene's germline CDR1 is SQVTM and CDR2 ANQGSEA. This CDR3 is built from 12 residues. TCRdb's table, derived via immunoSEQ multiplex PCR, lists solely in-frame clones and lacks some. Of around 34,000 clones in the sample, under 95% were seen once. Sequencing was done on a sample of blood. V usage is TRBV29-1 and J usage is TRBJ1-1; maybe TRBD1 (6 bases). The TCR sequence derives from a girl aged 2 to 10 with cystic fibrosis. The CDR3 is CSVMIGDRRAFF. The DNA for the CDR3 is TGCAGCGTGATGATTGGAGACAGGAGGGCTTTCTTT.